Shown below are 4 T cell receptor beta chains from a single sample sequenced in a study of shared clonotypes between healthy human individuals. Libraries were prepared by immunoSEQ multiplex PCR; TCRdb keeps only in-frame clonotypes and omits some of them. The data show about 2.1 million clones, with approximately 92% seen just once and about 1.7% held by the top ten. The naive CD8 population came from CD45RO-negative cells selected for CCR7, without terminally differentiated effector memory CD45RA+ cells. Sequencing was carried out using naive CD8+ T cells from PBMCs. The source of these receptors is a young man in good health. Some clones in this sample may be carry-over from other donors' samples.

This chain's CDR3 is CASSSPREGQFSYEQYF. The DNA of the CDR3 is TGTGCCAGCAGTTCCCCTCGGGAGGGCCAATTTTCCTACGAGCAGTACTTC. V is TRBV28 and J is TRBJ2-7; the match to TRBD2 covers 8 bases. The CDR3 is made up of 17 amino acids. After removal of 4 bases from V and 1 base from J, the junction contained 12 bases not matched to a gene. Germline-derived CDR1 and CDR2 are MDHEN and SYDVKM.

The V gene is TRBV2, the J gene TRBJ1-2, with a tentative D call TRBD1 (5 bases). V was clipped by 4 bases and J by 8 bases, with 11 bases between them. The CDR3 spans 12 residues. Germline V CDR1 and CDR2: SNHLY, FYNNEI. The CDR3 DNA reads TGTGCCAGCAGTGGTGCAGGGATAGGCTACACCTTC. Amino acid sequence: CASSGAGIGYTF.

This clone was counted once. The identical CDR3 is also encoded by other nucleotide sequences in the sample. CDR3 protein: CASSVGTGGGYEQYF. CDR3 bases: TGTGCCAGCAGCGTCGGGACAGGGGGCGGGTACGAGCAGTACTTC. This sequence joins TRBV9 and TRBJ2-7; 12 bases are a match to TRBD1. The CDR3 length is 15 residues. The junction had 4 bases not matched to a gene; V was cut back by 2 bases and J by 4 bases. CDR1 is SGDLS and CDR2 is YYNGEE in the germline V gene.

The J gene is TRBJ1-1, the V gene TRBV4-3; possible D gene TRBD1, 6 bases. CDR1 is LGHNA, CDR2 YSLEER, per germline. This CDR3 region has 15 residues. Trimming pared 3 bases from V and 4 bases from J, leaving 15 bases between. The CDR3 DNA follows: TGCGCCAGCAGCCAGGCCCAGGGGCGCGTCACTGAAGCTTTCTTT. Residues: CASSQAQGRVTEAFF.